The 32 T cell receptor beta chains below come from one sample, sequenced in a study of blood T cells in healthy people across ages. The use of a sample-barcoded 5' primer and a J-beta primer mix characterized a second PCR of 7 to 11 cycles. TCRdb ran MiXCR on the 5' RACE reads and lists one entry per CDR3 protein. The table includes hundreds of thousands of distinct CDR3 sequences, 25% to 30% detected once. Sample: blood. These TCRs come from a woman older than 75 in good health.

The chain recombines TRBV25-1 with TRBJ1-1; TRBD1 aligns across 8 bases. The trim removed 6 bases at V and 6 bases at J, leaving 9 bases unmatched. The germline gives CDR1 MGHDK, CDR2 SYGVNS. The CDR3 is made up of 14 amino acids. The CDR3 is CASRPQGAGAEAFF. The CDR3 DNA reads TGTGCCAGCAGGCCCCAGGGGGCTGGTGCTGAAGCTTTCTTT.

The rearrangement links TRBV7-2 to TRBJ2-3, with D possibly matching TRBD2 (5 bases). Deletions cut 7 bases from V and 0 bases from J, with 11 bases between. This CDR3 is built from 14 residues. Germline CDR1 SGHTA, CDR2 FQGNSA. CDR3 sequence: CASILTGSTDTQYF. Written as DNA, the CDR3 is TGTGCCAGCATCCTAACGGGGAGCACAGATACGCAGTATTTT.

There are many counts of this clonotype. The chain has TRBV19 and TRBJ2-7, with D unresolved. The germline V and J ends were trimmed by 1 base and 2 bases, with 12 bases remaining between them. The CDR3 contains 15 residues. Germline lookup yields CDR1 LNHDA and CDR2 SQIVND (reference sequence). CDR3: CASSIALGGPYEQYF. CDR3 bases: TGTGCCAGTAGTATAGCCCTGGGCGGCCCCTACGAGCAGTACTTC.

This clonotype was counted many times. This chain joins TRBV7-8 and TRBJ2-1; D is undetermined. The CDR3 is 14 amino acids. CDR1 is SGHVS, CDR2 FQNEAQ, per germline. Trimming took 2 bases from V and 7 from J, leaving 12 bases between them. CDR3 amino acids: CASSLMEQVNEQFF. CDR3 coding DNA: TGTGCCAGCAGCTTAATGGAACAAGTAAATGAGCAGTTCTTC.

This chain links TRBV4-1 with TRBJ1-5; D remains ambiguous. V lost 1 base and J 2 bases, leaving 9 bases between the germline ends. Germline values: CDR1 MGHRA, CDR2 YSYEKL. The CDR3 covers 15 residues. The CDR3 nucleotides read TGCGCCAGCAGCCAAGGAATTTGGGGCAATCAGCCCCAGCATTTT. Residues: CASSQGIWGNQPQHF.

Comment on this clonotype: At one of its ends the junction is not consistent with the germline gene, which may arise from a read error. V and J are TRBV11-3 and TRBJ2-3; possibly TRBD1 for D (6 bases). Germline V CDR1 and CDR2: SGHNT, YENEEA. CDR3 length equals 15 residues. CDR3 DNA: TGTACCAGCAGCTTAGCAGGACAGACCACAGATACGCAGTATTTT. It specifies CTSSLAGQTTDTQYF. The full variable domain, its missing parts supplied by reference TRBV11-3 and TRBJ2-3, is EAGVVQSPRYKIIEKKQPVAFWCNPISGHNTLYWYLQNLGQGPELLIRYENEEAVDDSQLPKDRFSAERLKGVDSTLKIQPAELGDSAVYLCTSSLAGQTTDTQYFGPGTRLTVL.

This clonotype was recorded at least ten times. The chain has TRBV6-1 and TRBJ1-5; the D gene is possibly TRBD1 (5 bases). V was clipped by 6 bases and J by 6 bases, with 15 bases between them. The CDR3 extends over 14 amino acids. Germline V CDR1 and CDR2: MNHNS, SASEGT. CDR3 in DNA: TGTGCCAGCAGCCGCGGGACTCCGGGTCAGCCCCAGCATTTT. It translates to CASSRGTPGQPQHF.

This clonotype was counted only a few times. This may arise from a read error, as a much more abundant clone is one base away. The chain has TRBV7-2 and TRBJ2-4; TRBD1 or TRBD2 may be the D gene (5 bases each). This CDR3 spans 17 amino acids. Germline CDR1 is SGHTA and CDR2 is FQGNSA. The CDR3 protein is CASSLAALGTPKNTQYF. The CDR3 DNA is TGTGCCAGCAGCTTAGCGGCTTTGGGGACCCCAAAAAACACTCAGTACTTC.

In this sample, this clonotype turned up many times. This chain joins TRBV7-9 and TRBJ2-5; D possibly corresponds to TRBD1 (5 bases). The CDR3 runs to 15 residues. The ends were cut back, 5 bases at V and 5 bases at J, with 18 bases in the middle. Germline V gene data show CDR1 as SEHNR and CDR2 as FQNEAQ (reference sequence). This CDR3 is CASSIRLGDRETQYF. The CDR3 DNA reads as TGTGCCAGCAGCATCCGCTTAGGGGATAGGGAGACCCAGTACTTC.

The chain uses TRBV4-3 and TRBJ2-3; D is perhaps TRBD1 or TRBD2 (5 bases each). Trimming took 0 bases from V and 6 from J, leaving 10 bases between them. The CDR3 contains 14 residues. Looked up from germline, CDR1 is LGHNA and CDR2 is YSLEER. The CDR3 sequence: CASSQDPGPDTQYF. DNA for the CDR3: TGCGCCAGCAGCCAAGATCCGGGACCGGATACGCAGTATTTT.

The count of this clonotype is one. Compared with germline, one end of the junction differs, possibly owing to a read error. The rearrangement uses TRBV12-3 or TRBV12-4 and TRBJ2-3, with D perhaps TRBD2 (5 bases). This CDR3 has 17 amino acids. CDR3 coding DNA: TGTGCCAGCAGTTTAGTAGGAAGAGGACTGAGGGCTGATACACAGTATTTT. As protein: CASSLVGRGLRADTQYF.

V gene TRBV7-9 combines with J gene TRBJ1-1; a possible D gene is TRBD1 (6 bases). The V gene's germline CDR1 is SEHNR and CDR2 FQNEAQ (reference sequence). The CDR3 sequence is 15 residues long. The V gene lost 5 bases and the J gene lost 1 base, with 14 bases spanning the gap. The CDR3, as DNA: TGTGCCAGCAGCGGACAACAGGGAAGGAACACTGAAGCTTTCTTT. Translating it yields CASSGQQGRNTEAFF. Variable domain in full (rest from reference TRBV7-9 and TRBJ1-1): DTGVSQNPRHKITKRGQNVTFRCDPISEHNRLYWYRQTLGQGPEFLTYFQNEAQLEKSRLLSDRFSAERPKGSFSTLEIQRTEQGDSAMYLCASSGQQGRNTEAFFGQGTRLTVV.

The CDR3 region is CASSSGHSGDTQYF. The CDR3 DNA reads as TGTGCCAGCAGCTCAGGTCACAGCGGAGATACGCAGTATTTT. The rearrangement joins TRBV7-9 to TRBJ2-3, with TRBD2 as a possible D gene (5 bases). The CDR3 sequence is 14 residues long. Germline V gives CDR1 SEHNR, CDR2 FQNEAQ (reference sequence). The V end lost 4 bases, the J end lost 5 bases, and 13 bases lay between the germline ends. The whole variable domain, filled in from reference TRBV7-9 and TRBJ2-3, reads DTGVSQNPRHKITKRGQNVTFRCDPISEHNRLYWYRQTLGQGPEFLTYFQNEAQLEKSRLLSDRFSAERPKGSFSTLEIQRTEQGDSAMYLCASSSGHSGDTQYFGPGTRLTVL.

There are many counts of this clonotype. The gene calls are TRBV7-2 and TRBJ2-1; 13 nucleotides align to TRBD2. Trimming at V came to 1 base and at J to 7 bases, leaving 4 bases not matched to a gene. CDR3 length: 16 amino acids. CDR1 and CDR2 (germline): SGHTA, FQGNSA. CDR3 DNA sequence: TGTGCCAGCAGCTTAGTCGGGACTAGCGGGGTGAATGAGCAGTTCTTC. Translation: CASSLVGTSGVNEQFF.

This chain joins TRBV20-1 and TRBJ1-3; TRBD1 aligns across 8 bases. J was trimmed by 4 bases and V by 6 bases; bases with no gene match: 8. Per the germline V gene, CDR1 is DFQATT and CDR2 is SNEGSKA (reference sequence). CDR3 length: 14 residues. CDR3 DNA: TGCAGTGCCCTACGGACAGGGCCAGGAAACACCATATATTTT. It translates to CSALRTGPGNTIYF.

Notes on this clonotype: This may arise from a read error, as a much more abundant clone is one base away. The chain links TRBV12-3 or TRBV12-4 to TRBJ1-6; D is undetermined. The CDR3 loop spans 12 amino acids. The CDR3 DNA is TGTGCCAGCAGCAGTCGGGTTTCACCCCCCCACTTT. Amino acid sequence: CASSSRVSPPHF.

This clonotype was seen a few times. Since a much larger clone is just one base distant, this may be a read error. This chain connects TRBV7-9 to TRBJ2-5, with TRBD1 identical over 10 bases. The CDR3 is 15 amino acids. V was pared by 5 bases and J by 11 bases, with 14 bases of the junction left unmatched. Germline lookup yields CDR1 SEHNR and CDR2 FQNEAQ (reference sequence). The CDR3 DNA follows: TGTGCCAGCAGCCCGGGACAGGGGAACCCCAATGAGCAGTACTTC. Protein sequence: CASSPGQGNPNEQYF.

This clonotype showed up many times. The chain combines TRBV12-3 or TRBV12-4 with TRBJ2-3; TRBD2 is a possible D gene (6 bases). V lost 5 bases, J lost 2 bases, and 17 bases lay in between. This CDR3 is built from 16 residues. CDR3 residues: CASSQGAGRSTDTQYF. CDR3 bases: TGTGCCAGCAGTCAGGGCGCAGGGAGGTCCACAGATACGCAGTATTTT.

This clonotype was seen ten or more times. V usage is TRBV7-6 and J usage is TRBJ1-1, with a weak D call TRBD1 (6 bases). CDR3 size: 14 residues. Germline V CDR1 and CDR2: SGHVS, FNYEAQ. V shed 5 bases and J shed 4 bases, with 14 bases lying between them. CDR3 nucleotides: TGTGCCAGCAGCCTACGCAACAGGGCCACTGAAGCTTTCTTT. It specifies CASSLRNRATEAFF.

The chain couples TRBV3-1 to TRBJ1-2; 7 positions match TRBD1. The CDR3 is made up of 18 amino acids. With 4 bases clipped from V and 0 bases from J, the junction kept 14 bases outside the gene matches. Germline CDR1 reads LGHDT; CDR2 reads YNNKEL (reference sequence). As DNA, the CDR3 is TGTGCCAGCAGCCCCAAGGGGGGGACAGTGAAAGCTAACTATGGCTACACCTTC. Amino acid sequence: CASSPKGGTVKANYGYTF.

In the case of this clonotype: A read error may explain this, as a much larger clone is one base away. The chain employs TRBV15 and TRBJ2-4; TRBD1 is a possible D gene (6 bases). This CDR3 has 12 amino acids. Germline values: CDR1 LNHNV, CDR2 YYDKDF (reference sequence). CDR3 bases: TGTACCACCAGCAGAGATAAGGGGGAGCAGTACTTC. Protein sequence: CTTSRDKGEQYF.

The rearrangement uses TRBV21-1 and TRBJ2-1; the table's D call, TRBD2, was not checked against the DNA. TRBV21-1 is a pseudogene. The CDR3 spans 18 residues. The CDR3 protein is CASSGTEGGGEPNNEQFF. In DNA form, the CDR3 reads TGTGCCAGCAGCGGAACGGAGGGCGGGGGGGAACCTAACAATGAGCAGTTCTTC.

This clonotype was seen only a few times. This may arise from a read error, as a much more abundant clone is one base away. This chain joins TRBV5-1 and TRBJ1-2; D remains ambiguous. The CDR3 covers 11 residues. The germline CDR1 and CDR2 sequences are SGHRS and YFSETQ. CDR3 DNA: TGCGCCAACAGCTTAGGGTTTGGCTACACCTTC. It specifies CANSLGFGYTF.

Many counts were recorded for this clonotype. The rearrangement uses TRBV20-1 and TRBJ1-5; tentatively, D is TRBD1 (6 bases). V lost 2 bases and J 2 bases, leaving 16 bases between the germline ends. This CDR3 spans 16 amino acids. The germline V gene has CDR1 DFQATT and CDR2 SNEGSKA (reference sequence). CDR3 residues: CSARSPRAGGNQPQHF. The CDR3 bases are TGCAGTGCTAGATCCCCCCGAGCAGGGGGCAATCAGCCCCAGCATTTT.

This chain uses TRBV7-2 with TRBJ1-5; a weak D match, TRBD1 (5 bases). Germline CDR1 reads SGHTA; CDR2 reads FQGNSA. The CDR3 contains 16 residues. V dropped 6 bases and J dropped 1 base, with 16 bases sitting between them. The CDR3 loop is CASSYSGFASNQPQHF. The CDR3 coding sequence is TGTGCCAGCAGTTATTCAGGGTTTGCGAGCAATCAGCCCCAGCATTTT.

As regards this clonotype: Possible read error: a much larger clone is one base away. The V and J genes are TRBV6-5 and TRBJ2-7, with D perhaps TRBD2 (6 bases). Trimming stripped 6 bases from V and 5 bases from J, with 14 bases between. The CDR3 extends over 13 amino acids. Germline V CDR1 and CDR2: MNHEY, SVGAGI. Here the CDR3 reads CASRLASGDEQYF. CDR3 bases: TGTGCCAGCAGATTGGCCTCGGGAGACGAGCAGTACTTC.

With respect to this clonotype: This could be a read error, since a much larger clone is one nucleotide away. The rearrangement joins TRBV12-3 or TRBV12-4 to TRBJ2-5; D unresolved. CDR3 size: 12 residues. CDR3 in DNA: TGTGCCAGCAGCTCCAACCAAGAGACCCAGAACTTC. Translation gives CASSSNQETQNF.

The chain is built from TRBV11-2 and TRBJ1-2; D gene uncertain. Trimming took off 0 bases at V and 0 bases at J, with 11 bases between the two ends. The germline CDR1 and CDR2 sequences are SGHAT and FQNNGV. The CDR3 is made up of 16 amino acids. The CDR3, as DNA: TGTGCCAGCAGCTTAGATCAGCAAGGATCTAACTATGGCTACACCTTC. This sequence encodes CASSLDQQGSNYGYTF.

The chain combines TRBV4-3 with TRBJ2-2; TRBD2 matches at 9 bases. J lost 0 bases, V lost 4 bases, and 15 bases had no gene match. This CDR3 region has 20 residues. Looked up from germline, CDR1 is LGHNA and CDR2 is YSLEER. The CDR3 DNA follows: TGCGCCAGCAGCCTTTCCCCGATTTTGCGGGGGGGCACGAACACCGGGGAGCTGTTTTTT. It is translated as CASSLSPILRGGTNTGELFF.

In its sample, this clonotype was seen many times. The chain recombines TRBV12-3 or TRBV12-4 with TRBJ2-5, with D perhaps assigned TRBD1 or TRBD2 (6 bases each). The CDR3 is 15 amino acids. V lost 7 bases, J lost 2 bases, and 17 bases lay in between. CDR3 bases: TGTGCCAGCAATGTCTTGGGGGGCCAGCAAGAGACCCAGTACTTC. It is translated as CASNVLGGQQETQYF.

This sequence joins TRBV30 and TRBJ1-4; the match to TRBD1 covers 10 bases. V was clipped by 3 bases and J by 0 bases; unmatched bases: 10. CDR1 GTSNPN and CDR2 SVGIG come from the germline V gene (reference sequence). The CDR3 covers 18 residues. The CDR3 region has the DNA TGTGCCTGGAGGCGAACTCCGGGACAGGGGACAACTAATGAAAAACTGTTTTTT. This gives the protein CAWRRTPGQGTTNEKLFF.

This clonotype was counted at least ten times. The V and J genes are TRBV4-1 and TRBJ1-2; no clear D. The CDR3 runs to 15 residues. Germline V gene lookup returns CDR1 MGHRA and CDR2 YSYEKL. Trimming shortened V by 1 base and J by 4 bases, and 13 bases separated the two germline ends. This chain's CDR3 is CASSQVVTAPYGYTF. DNA of the CDR3: TGCGCCAGCAGCCAAGTAGTTACAGCGCCCTATGGCTACACCTTC.